These 20 T cell receptor beta chains originate from one sample sequenced in a study of CD8 T cells in seronegative destructive rheumatoid arthritis. Clones were sequenced by immunoSEQ multiplex PCR, and TCRdb holds only the in-frame ones, with some missing. The data show 10,000 to 15,000 clones, with around 83% seen just once and 25% to 30% held by the top ten. Sequences were obtained from CD8+ T cells from blood. The receptors were gathered from a woman between 25 and 49 years old with seronegative destructive rheumatoid arthritis.

This rearrangement joins TRBV15 to TRBJ1-1; D might be TRBD1 (5 bases). Trimming removed 1 base at V and 1 base at J, with 10 bases between. The germline V gene has CDR1 LNHNV and CDR2 YYDKDF (reference sequence). This CDR3 is built from 15 residues. CDR3 residues: CATSRVSGENTEAFF. CDR3 bases: TGTGCCACCAGCAGAGTTTCGGGGGAGAACACTGAAGCTTTCTTT.

The chain has TRBV5-4 and TRBJ2-2, with D tentatively TRBD1 (6 bases). From germline, CDR1 is SGHNT and CDR2 YYREEE (reference sequence). Deletions cut 4 bases from V and 5 bases from J, with 15 bases between. This CDR3 contains 15 residues. The CDR3 DNA follows: TGTGCCAGCAGCCTCCTTATGGGGGCGACCGGGGAGCTGTTTTTT. Translating it yields CASSLLMGATGELFF.

The CDR3 spells CASSLAGQGQMNTEAFF. CDR3 sequence (DNA): TGTGCCAGCAGCTTGGCCGGTCAGGGCCAGATGAACACTGAAGCTTTCTTT. J is TRBJ1-1 and V is TRBV5-6; TRBD1 might be the D (5 bases). The CDR3 spans 17 residues. Deletions cut 0 bases from V and 0 bases from J, with 15 bases between. Germline V gives CDR1 SGHDT, CDR2 YYEEEE.

V is TRBV9 and J is TRBJ2-7, with D possibly matching TRBD1 (9 bases). Trimming stripped 2 bases from V and 4 bases from J, with 19 bases between. Germline lookup yields CDR1 SGDLS and CDR2 YYNGEE. The CDR3 sequence is 16 residues long. This chain's CDR3 is CASSVGRGQGWYEQYF. CDR3 bases: TGTGCCAGCAGCGTCGGGAGGGGACAGGGATGGTACGAGCAGTACTTC.

This clone is a singleton in its sample. In DNA, the CDR3 is TGTGCCAGTAGTCCAGGGGTTCTCTCCTACGAGCAGTACTTC. Protein: CASSPGVLSYEQYF. The gene calls are TRBV19 and TRBJ2-7; a possible D gene is TRBD1 (6 bases). CDR3 size: 14 residues. The germline V gene has CDR1 LNHDA and CDR2 SQIVND (reference sequence). V lost 5 bases, J lost 0 bases, and 11 bases lay in between.

In nucleotides, the CDR3 is TGTGCCAGCAGCGTCGGGTCCGGGACAGTGTTCTACGAGCAGTACGTC. Residues: CASSVGSGTVFYEQYV. This sequence joins TRBV5-5 and TRBJ2-7; TRBD1 matches 7 bases. This CDR3 has 16 amino acids. Unmatched junction bases numbered 13, after V lost 4 bases and J lost 3 bases. Germline lookup yields CDR1 SGHKS and CDR2 YYEKEE (reference sequence).

Only a few counts were recorded for this clone. CDR3 loop: CASSLGATEAFF. CDR3 DNA: TGTGCCAGCAGCTTGGGGGCCACTGAAGCTTTCTTT. The rearrangement joins TRBV5-6 to TRBJ1-1, with no clear D. CDR3 size: 12 residues. In germline, CDR1 is SGHDT, CDR2 YYEEEE. The V end lost 0 bases, the J end lost 4 bases, and 4 bases lay between the germline ends.

This chain connects TRBV6-5 to TRBJ2-1; tentatively, D is TRBD2 (5 bases). Germline V gives CDR1 MNHEY, CDR2 SVGAGI. V dropped 0 bases and J dropped 2 bases, with 11 bases sitting between them. The length of the CDR3 is 16 residues. CDR3 nucleotide sequence: TGTGCCAGCAGTTACTCGTCGGGGATTCCCTACAATGAGCAGTTCTTC. Translated, it gives CASSYSSGIPYNEQFF.

The rearrangement joins TRBV11-3 to TRBJ2-4, with 14 bases lining up with TRBD2. The J segment lost 1 base and the V segment lost 5 bases, leaving 7 bases of the junction unmatched. This CDR3 spans 18 amino acids. The germline V gene encodes CDR1 SGHNT and CDR2 YENEEA. The CDR3 loop is CASSPGTSGGPAKNIQYF. Written as DNA, the CDR3 is TGTGCCAGCAGCCCCGGGACTAGCGGGGGACCGGCCAAAAACATTCAGTACTTC.

The chain joins TRBV7-6 to TRBJ1-2; TRBD1 aligns across 7 bases. The CDR3 spans 15 residues. Per germline, CDR1 SGHVS and CDR2 FNYEAQ. The trim removed 1 base at V and 4 bases at J, leaving 6 bases unmatched. The CDR3 DNA sequence: TGTGCCAGCAGCTTAGGCGAGGGGGACAGCTATGGCTACACCTTC. This encodes CASSLGEGDSYGYTF.

V gene TRBV5-4 combines with J gene TRBJ1-4; the D gene is possibly TRBD1 (5 bases). V shed 3 bases and J shed 4 bases, with 7 bases lying between them. The CDR3 covers 13 residues. Germline V gives CDR1 SGHNT, CDR2 YYREEE (reference sequence). The CDR3, as DNA: TGTGCCAGCAGCTGGGACTTTAATGAAAAACTGTTTTTT. This translates into CASSWDFNEKLFF.

The chain links TRBV7-9 to TRBJ1-1; D ambiguous. Between the trimmed V and J ends, which lost 6 bases and 4 bases, there was a span of 18 bases. CDR1 is SEHNR and CDR2 is FQNEAQ in the germline V gene (reference sequence). The CDR3 sequence is 15 residues long. Here the CDR3 reads CASRPGRYGFTEAFF. In DNA, the CDR3 is TGTGCCAGCAGGCCCGGGAGGTATGGCTTCACTGAAGCTTTCTTT. The complete variable domain, with remaining parts taken from reference TRBV7-9 and TRBJ1-1, reads DTGVSQNPRHKITKRGQNVTFRCDPISEHNRLYWYRQTLGQGPEFLTYFQNEAQLEKSRLLSDRFSAERPKGSFSTLEIQRTEQGDSAMYLCASRPGRYGFTEAFFGQGTRLTVV.

This chain links TRBV5-8 with TRBJ1-6; 11 bases line up with TRBD1. V trimming: 0 bases; J trimming: 7 bases; junction bases outside the gene matches: 6. The CDR3 consists of 17 residues. Germline V gives CDR1 SGHTS, CDR2 YDEGEE. CDR3 DNA: TGTGCCAGCAGCTTGGCAGGACAGGGGGCGCGCAATTCACCCCTCCACTTT. Its protein product is CASSLAGQGARNSPLHF.

The CDR3 DNA reads as TGTGCCAGCAGCTTAGGGCGGGATGAGCAGTTCTTC. Translation: CASSLGRDEQFF. The rearrangement uses TRBV11-2 and TRBJ2-1; D might be TRBD2 (5 bases). From germline, CDR1 is SGHAT and CDR2 FQNNGV. The CDR3 covers 12 residues. V lost 1 base to trimming and J lost 8 bases, with 6 bases between them.

This chain connects TRBV27 to TRBJ2-5; 8 bases map to TRBD1. TRBJ2-7 explains the end of the DNA better; the J call may be wrong. Germline V gene data show CDR1 as MNHEY and CDR2 as SMNVEV (reference sequence). CDR3 length: 14 residues. The CDR3 loop is CASSLPDRDYEQYF. The CDR3 DNA is TGTGCCAGCAGTTTACCGGACAGGGACTACGAGCAGTACTTC.

This chain connects TRBV5-1 to TRBJ1-6; perhaps TRBD1 as D (6 bases). The V end lost 2 bases, the J end lost 13 bases, and 16 bases lay between the germline ends. This CDR3 has 14 amino acids. Germline CDR1 is SGHRS and CDR2 is YFSETQ. CDR3 nucleotides: TGCGCCAGCAGCTTTGGGGATACGGACAGTCCCCTCCACTTT. This encodes CASSFGDTDSPLHF.

In this sample, this clone turned up once. The chain has TRBV4-1 and TRBJ1-4; D is undetermined. The V gene's germline CDR1 is MGHRA and CDR2 YSYEKL. CDR3 length: 15 residues. Trimming removed 1 base at V and 0 bases at J, with 6 bases between. The CDR3 region has the DNA TGCGCCAGCAGCCAAGGAGCTTCAACTAATGAAAAACTGTTTTTT. Translation gives CASSQGASTNEKLFF.

The chain employs TRBV4-1 and TRBJ1-2, with a weak D call TRBD1 (6 bases). CDR3 length equals 17 residues. Trimming removed 2 bases from V and 0 bases from J, with 16 bases in between. Germline V gene sequence: CDR1 MGHRA, CDR2 YSYEKL. The DNA for the CDR3 is TGCGCCAGCAGCCAATCGGCAGGGGTTTTGGCTAACTATGGCTACACCTTC. Translation gives CASSQSAGVLANYGYTF.

The V call is TRBV7-9, the J call TRBJ1-4; 7 bases line up with TRBD1. Germline V gene lookup returns CDR1 SEHNR and CDR2 FQNEAQ (reference sequence). The CDR3 is made up of 14 amino acids. After removal of 5 bases from V and 3 bases from J, the junction contained 3 bases not matched to a gene. The CDR3 here is CASSRDRPNEKLFF. The CDR3 DNA sequence: TGTGCCAGCAGCCGGGACAGACCTAATGAAAAACTGTTTTTT.

The chain is built from TRBV27 and TRBJ2-3, with 15 bases lining up with TRBD2. This CDR3 has 19 amino acids. With 1 base clipped from V and 1 base from J, the junction kept 6 bases outside the gene matches. Germline-derived CDR1 and CDR2 are MNHEY and SMNVEV (reference sequence). CDR3 region: CASSLLAGLAGGGTDTQYF. CDR3 sequence (DNA): TGTGCCAGCAGTTTATTAGCGGGACTAGCGGGGGGAGGCACAGATACGCAGTATTTT.